The 27 T cell receptor beta chains given below trace back to one sample, sequenced in a study of T cell clones after liver transplantation. TCRdb's table, derived via immunoSEQ multiplex PCR, lists solely in-frame clones and lacks some. The repertoire holds around 100,000 clones, with about 88% as singletons. The sequenced sample was CD4+ T cells from blood, obtained around 44 months after liver transplant. The receptors originated from a human patient who received a liver transplant. T cells may partly derive from the graft donor.

The genes are TRBV6-1 and TRBJ2-5, with D possibly matching TRBD2 (7 bases). V lost 2 bases to trimming and J lost 4 bases, with 11 bases between them. The CDR3 length is 14 residues. In germline, CDR1 is MNHNS, CDR2 SASEGT. DNA for the CDR3: TGTGCCAGCAGTGAATGGAGGGGGGGAGAGACCCAGTACTTC. Amino acid sequence: CASSEWRGGETQYF.

This chain uses TRBV5-1 with TRBJ2-4; D might be TRBD1 or TRBD2, each matching 5 bases. The germline V and J ends were trimmed by 4 bases and 2 bases, with 13 bases remaining between them. Per germline, CDR1 SGHRS and CDR2 YFSETQ. This CDR3 contains 15 residues. The CDR3 DNA sequence: TGCGCCAGCAGCCCAAGACCGGGGCCCAAAAACATTCAGTACTTC. Translating gives CASSPRPGPKNIQYF.

The chain combines TRBV18 with TRBJ2-1; D is possibly TRBD2 (6 bases). CDR1 and CDR2 from the germline V gene are KGHSH and LQKENI. The V and J ends lost 0 bases and 7 bases respectively, with 16 bases between them. This CDR3 contains 16 residues. CDR3 region: CASSPPSGGSKNEQFF. CDR3 DNA: TGTGCCAGCTCACCACCGTCTGGAGGGTCTAAGAATGAGCAGTTCTTC.

The chain combines TRBV5-5 with TRBJ2-7, with D perhaps TRBD1 (6 bases). V dropped 4 bases and J dropped 2 bases, with 13 bases sitting between them. Germline V gives CDR1 SGHKS, CDR2 YYEKEE (reference sequence). The CDR3 is 14 amino acids. The CDR3 is CASSHTGIPYEQYF. CDR3 sequence (DNA): TGTGCCAGCAGCCATACAGGGATTCCCTACGAGCAGTACTTC.

V and J are TRBV9 and TRBJ1-2; TRBD1 is a possible D gene (5 bases). The germline CDR1 and CDR2 sequences are SGDLS and YYNGEE. The V and J ends lost 0 bases and 6 bases respectively, with 21 bases between them. This CDR3 contains 17 residues. The CDR3 region has the DNA TGTGCCAGCAGCGTAGACCCCCGTGGAGGGGTTAAGGATGGCTACACCTTC. This translates into CASSVDPRGGVKDGYTF.

The rearrangement links TRBV10-2 to TRBJ1-6; 7 bases fit TRBD1. The CDR3 spans 16 residues. V shed 3 bases and J 9 bases; nucleotides not matched to a gene: 11. CDR1 and CDR2 (germline): WSHSY, SAAADI. The CDR3 sequence: CASSEIDRVIGSPLHF. Here the CDR3 DNA reads TGCGCCAGCAGTGAAATAGACAGGGTGATAGGTTCACCCCTCCACTTT.

The chain links TRBV2 to TRBJ2-7; D not resolved. Germline V gene sequence: CDR1 SNHLY, CDR2 FYNNEI. The CDR3 has 11 residues. Trimming shortened V by 3 bases and J by 5 bases, and 5 bases separated the two germline ends. This chain's CDR3 is CASSERNEQYF. The CDR3 DNA sequence: TGTGCCAGCAGTGAGAGAAACGAGCAGTACTTC. Supplemented by reference TRBV2 and TRBJ2-7, the full variable domain reads EPEVTQTPSHQVTQMGQEVILRCVPISNHLYFYWYRQILGQKVEFLVSFYNNEISEKSEIFDDQFSVERPDGSNFTLKIRSTKLEDSAMYFCASSERNEQYFGPGTRLTVT.

The chain links TRBV2 to TRBJ2-7; TRBD2 matches 14 bases. Germline V gene sequence: CDR1 SNHLY, CDR2 FYNNEI. The CDR3 has 17 amino acids. Unmatched junction bases numbered 10, after V lost 6 bases and J lost 3 bases. The CDR3 nucleotides read TGTGCCAGCAGAAGGACTAGCGGGAGGATCAGAGGCTACGAGCAGTACTTC. It yields the protein CASRRTSGRIRGYEQYF.

The chain links TRBV19 to TRBJ2-1, with 8 bases matching TRBD1. J was trimmed by 8 bases and V by 6 bases; bases with no gene match: 6. Looked up from germline, CDR1 is LNHDA and CDR2 is SQIVND (reference sequence). This CDR3 has 13 residues. This CDR3 is CASSRDRGDEQFF. CDR3 in DNA: TGTGCCAGTAGCCGAGACAGGGGCGATGAGCAGTTCTTC.

This chain joins TRBV15 and TRBJ1-4; the match to TRBD1 covers 11 bases. This CDR3 region has 15 residues. CDR1 is LNHNV and CDR2 is YYDKDF in the germline V gene (reference sequence). The V and J ends lost 4 bases and 8 bases, in that order; junction bases with no gene match: 6. The CDR3, as DNA: TGTGCCACCAGCAACGGACAGGGGGCCCAAGAAAAACTGTTTTTT. It codes for CATSNGQGAQEKLFF.

The rearrangement joins TRBV19 to TRBJ1-1; maybe TRBD1 (5 bases). There are 16 residues in the CDR3. Between the trimmed V and J ends, which lost 1 base and 3 bases, there was a span of 15 bases. From germline, CDR1 is LNHDA and CDR2 SQIVND (reference sequence). The CDR3 bases are TGTGCCAGTAGTATAGGTCACAGGCAGTCGTACACTGAAGCTTTCTTT. Amino acids: CASSIGHRQSYTEAFF.

This chain joins TRBV18 and TRBJ1-1, with 8 bases aligning to TRBD1. With 3 bases clipped from V and 2 bases from J, the junction kept 11 bases outside the gene matches. Looked up from germline, CDR1 is KGHSH and CDR2 is LQKENI. The CDR3 is 17 residues long. CDR3 nucleotide sequence: TGTGCCAGCTCACCCCTCGGACAGGGTGTTAGTAACACTGAAGCTTTCTTT. It encodes CASSPLGQGVSNTEAFF.

The CDR3 loop reads CASSLFLSAGWVGNTIYF. DNA of the CDR3: TGTGCCAGCAGCTTGTTTTTGTCCGCAGGGTGGGTTGGAAACACCATATATTTT. The V call is TRBV5-5, the J call TRBJ1-3; perhaps TRBD1 as D (5 bases). The CDR3 length is 18 residues. Per germline, CDR1 SGHKS and CDR2 YYEKEE (reference sequence). Trimming stripped 1 base from V and 3 bases from J, with 20 bases between.

In DNA, the CDR3 is TGTGCCAGCTCACGAGGAGCCGGAAACACCATATATTTT. This codes for CASSRGAGNTIYF. This rearrangement joins TRBV18 to TRBJ1-3; D unclear. CDR1 and CDR2 from the germline V gene are KGHSH and LQKENI. The V end lost 4 bases, the J end lost 4 bases, and 8 bases lay between the germline ends. This CDR3 has 13 amino acids.

The chain uses TRBV6-5 and TRBJ2-7; unclear D gene. Germline CDR1 and CDR2: MNHEY and SVGAGI. This CDR3 is built from 14 residues. V lost 4 bases and J lost 2, with 12 bases in between. The CDR3 is CASSLQGRTYEQYF. The CDR3, as DNA: TGTGCCAGCAGTTTACAAGGCAGGACCTACGAGCAGTACTTC.

The gene calls are TRBV14 and TRBJ2-3; TRBD1 matches 8 bases. The V gene's germline CDR1 is SGHDN and CDR2 FVKESK. There are 17 residues in the CDR3. The trim removed 1 base at V and 2 bases at J, leaving 8 bases unmatched. CDR3 amino acids: CASSQVGQGLLTDTQYF. The CDR3 DNA follows: TGTGCCAGCAGCCAAGTCGGACAGGGCCTCCTCACAGATACGCAGTATTTT.

The chain carries TRBV29-1 and TRBJ2-7; no reliable D call. CDR1 is SQVTM, CDR2 ANQGSEA, per germline. V lost 0 bases, J lost 8 bases, and 8 bases lay in between. The CDR3 spans 11 residues. The DNA of the CDR3 is TGCAGCGTTGAAGAGCAATGGAAGCAGTACTTC. Protein sequence: CSVEEQWKQYF.

The genes are TRBV4-3 and TRBJ2-5, with TRBD2 as a possible D gene (7 bases). This CDR3 has 15 residues. CDR1 and CDR2 from the germline V gene are LGHNA and YSLEER. V lost 8 bases, J lost 4 bases, and 20 bases lay in between. CDR3 loop: CASSRGGAMAETQYF. CDR3 nucleotide sequence: TGCGCCAGCTCGAGGGGGGGGGCCATGGCAGAGACCCAGTACTTC.

The V call is TRBV5-4, the J call TRBJ1-1; tentative D call: TRBD1 (5 bases). CDR3 size: 15 residues. Germline V lookup: CDR1 SGHNT, CDR2 YYREEE (reference sequence). V lost 0 bases to trimming and J lost 0 bases, with 9 bases between them. The CDR3 DNA reads as TGTGCCAGCAGCTTGGAGGGACCCATGAACACTGAAGCTTTCTTT. It encodes CASSLEGPMNTEAFF. Complete variable domain (other parts from reference TRBV5-4 and TRBJ1-1): ETGVTQSPTHLIKTRGQQVTLRCSSQSGHNTVSWYQQALGQGPQFIFQYYREEENGRGNFPPRFSGLQFPNYSSELNVNALELDDSALYLCASSLEGPMNTEAFFGQGTRLTVV.

V and J are TRBV12-5 and TRBJ1-1; 8 nucleotides match TRBD1. The CDR3 runs 17 residues. Germline V gives CDR1 LGHNT, CDR2 FRNRAP. V dropped 1 base and J dropped 7; count of bases not matched to a gene: 14. CDR3 in amino acids: CASGLAISQGARGEAFF. The DNA of the CDR3 is TGTGCTAGTGGTTTGGCCATTTCTCAGGGGGCGCGTGGTGAAGCTTTCTTT.

The J gene is TRBJ1-4, the V gene TRBV19; possible D gene TRBD1, 6 bases. V lost 10 bases, J lost 3 bases, and 24 bases lay in between. Looked up from germline, CDR1 is LNHDA and CDR2 is SQIVND (reference sequence). The CDR3 consists of 17 residues. Here the CDR3 reads CATRPGGGIASNEKLFF. In DNA, the CDR3 is TGTGCCACCCGACCGGGGGGGGGCATAGCATCTAATGAAAAACTGTTTTTT.

Of note for this clone: The sample contains more than one DNA sequence encoding this CDR3. V and J are TRBV9 and TRBJ2-7; D unclear. The CDR3 has 14 amino acids. The germline V gene has CDR1 SGDLS and CDR2 YYNGEE. Trimming cost V 2 bases and J 4 bases, with 13 bases left between them. The CDR3, as DNA: TGTGCCAGCAGCGTTGGCGATTCACATTACGAGCAGTACTTC. It codes for CASSVGDSHYEQYF.

The chain is built from TRBV18 and TRBJ2-7, with D possibly matching TRBD1 (6 bases). The V end lost 5 bases, the J end lost 13 bases, and 15 bases lay between the germline ends. Germline-derived CDR1 and CDR2 are KGHSH and LQKENI. The CDR3 is 11 amino acids. CDR3 loop: CASSLDRAPYF. The CDR3 nucleotides are TGTGCCAGCTCATTGGACAGAGCCCCATACTTC.

This clone has only a few counts. This chain uses TRBV28 with TRBJ1-2, with unresolved D. Looked up from germline, CDR1 is MDHEN and CDR2 is SYDVKM. The CDR3 has 11 amino acids. V gave up 6 bases and J gave up 7 bases, with 9 bases separating them. The CDR3 sequence: CASSMTSGYTF. CDR3 DNA: TGTGCCAGCAGCATGACAAGTGGCTACACCTTC.

The V call is TRBV7-6, the J call TRBJ2-7; 7 nucleotides match TRBD1. The trim removed 5 bases at V and 3 bases at J, leaving 4 bases unmatched. There are 13 residues in the CDR3. Germline loops: CDR1 SGHVS, CDR2 FNYEAQ. The CDR3 sequence is CASSPYRGYEQYF. In DNA form, the CDR3 reads TGTGCCAGCAGCCCATACAGGGGCTACGAGCAGTACTTC.

The gene calls are TRBV5-5 and TRBJ2-7; 11 bases line up with TRBD1. CDR1 is SGHKS and CDR2 is YYEKEE in the germline V gene (reference sequence). With 6 bases clipped from V and 2 bases from J, the junction kept 7 bases outside the gene matches. The CDR3 extends over 15 amino acids. CDR3 protein: CASNQPGQGAYEQYF. CDR3 nucleotide sequence: TGTGCCAGCAACCAACCGGGACAGGGGGCCTACGAGCAGTACTTC.

This sequence joins TRBV5-1 and TRBJ2-5; the D call may be TRBD1 or TRBD2 (5 bases each). This CDR3 region has 13 residues. V was shortened by 4 bases and J by 8 bases, with 15 bases between the two germline ends. Germline V CDR1 and CDR2: SGHRS, YFSETQ. The CDR3 loop reads CASSTWDGRTQYF. The CDR3 region has the DNA TGCGCCAGCAGCACCTGGGACGGACGAACCCAGTACTTC.